This is a list of T cell receptor beta chains from one sample in a study of cytomegalovirus exposure and HLA in healthy donors. TCRdb's table, derived via immunoSEQ multiplex PCR, lists solely in-frame clones and lacks some. The sample lists a few hundred thousand clones, roughly 90% occurring once. Sequencing was performed on PBMCs. The origin of the receptors is a woman younger than 30 in good health and CMV-seronegative. Both conserved end residues are part of each CDR3. Fields, in order: V gene, D gene, J gene, clone size, CDR3 protein, CDR3 DNA. The D gene is left open where the match is weak. Some rows have no size entry. The others give once, few or many, or a class for an expanded clone.

V gene: TRBV10-2
D gene: .
J gene: TRBJ2-3
clone size: .
CDR3 protein: CASRAAADTQYF
CDR3 DNA: TGCGCCAGCAGGGCGGCAGCAGATACGCAGTATTTT

V gene: TRBV25-1
D gene: TRBD2
J gene: TRBJ2-2
clone size: .
CDR3 protein: CASSEWEGLTGELFF
CDR3 DNA: TGTGCCAGCAGTGAATGGGAGGGGCTAACCGGGGAGCTGTTTTTT

V gene: TRBV2
D gene: TRBD1
J gene: TRBJ1-2
clone size: .
CDR3 protein: CASITGGMGYTF
CDR3 DNA: TGTGCCAGCATTACAGGGGGCATGGGCTACACCTTC

V gene: TRBV6-1
D gene: .
J gene: TRBJ1-5
clone size: .
CDR3 protein: CASTGDLYNQPQHF
CDR3 DNA: TGTGCCAGCACAGGGGATCTTTATAATCAGCCCCAGCATTTT

V gene: TRBV7-6
D gene: .
J gene: TRBJ2-7
clone size: .
CDR3 protein: CASSLTPGLPSYEQYF
CDR3 DNA: TGTGCCAGCAGCTTAACACCGGGACTGCCCTCCTACGAGCAGTACTTC

V gene: TRBV6-1
D gene: .
J gene: TRBJ2-7
clone size: .
CDR3 protein: CASSELGTAYEQYF
CDR3 DNA: TGTGCCAGCAGTGAACTGGGCACGGCGTACGAGCAGTACTTC

V gene: TRBV5-6
D gene: TRBD2
J gene: TRBJ2-3
clone size: .
CDR3 protein: CASSWGLAGATDTQYF
CDR3 DNA: TGTGCCAGCAGCTGGGGACTAGCGGGAGCCACAGATACGCAGTATTTT

V gene: TRBV6-5
D gene: TRBD1
J gene: TRBJ2-3
clone size: .
CDR3 protein: CASSYSADRGYTQYF
CDR3 DNA: TGTGCCAGCAGTTATTCGGCGGACAGGGGTTATACGCAGTATTTT

V gene: TRBV19
D gene: TRBD1
J gene: TRBJ1-2
clone size: few
CDR3 protein: CASSSFGQANYGYTF
CDR3 DNA: TGTGCCAGTAGTTCCTTCGGACAGGCGAACTATGGCTACACCTTC

V gene: TRBV7-2
D gene: .
J gene: TRBJ1-5
clone size: .
CDR3 protein: CASSLQGSYQPQHF
CDR3 DNA: TGTGCCAGCAGCTTACAGGGGAGCTATCAGCCCCAGCATTTT

V gene: TRBV2
D gene: .
J gene: TRBJ2-7
clone size: .
CDR3 protein: CASSSPGQYEQYF
CDR3 DNA: TGTGCCAGCAGTTCCCCTGGACAGTACGAGCAGTACTTC

V gene: TRBV5-6
D gene: TRBD1
J gene: TRBJ2-7
clone size: .
CDR3 protein: CASSLIQGTYEQYF
CDR3 DNA: TGTGCCAGCAGCTTAATACAGGGGACCTACGAGCAGTACTTC

V gene: TRBV28
D gene: .
J gene: TRBJ1-2
clone size: few
CDR3 protein: CASSPSYRGGGGYTF
CDR3 DNA: TGTGCCAGCAGTCCCTCGTATCGGGGTGGCGGCGGCTACACCTTC

V gene: TRBV4-3
D gene: TRBD2
J gene: TRBJ2-7
clone size: .
CDR3 protein: CASSHYREGPYEQYF
CDR3 DNA: TGCGCCAGCAGCCATTACCGGGAGGGCCCGTACGAGCAGTACTTC

V gene: TRBV19
D gene: TRBD2
J gene: TRBJ2-7
clone size: .
CDR3 protein: CASSIGTASGSEQYF
CDR3 DNA: TGTGCCAGTAGTATAGGCACGGCTAGCGGGAGCGAGCAGTACTTC

V gene: TRBV7-8
D gene: .
J gene: TRBJ1-5
clone size: .
CDR3 protein: CASTLRTVNQPQHF
CDR3 DNA: TGTGCCAGCACCCTTAGAACCGTCAATCAGCCCCAGCATTTT

V gene: TRBV27
D gene: .
J gene: TRBJ2-7
clone size: .
CDR3 protein: CASSSRVNFYEQYF
CDR3 DNA: TGTGCCAGCAGTTCTAGAGTCAACTTCTACGAGCAGTACTTC

V gene: TRBV4-2
D gene: TRBD2
J gene: TRBJ2-1
clone size: .
CDR3 protein: CASSHQLAADYNEQFF
CDR3 DNA: TGTGCCAGCAGTCACCAACTAGCGGCCGACTACAATGAGCAGTTCTTC

V gene: TRBV5-6
D gene: TRBD1
J gene: TRBJ1-4
clone size: few
CDR3 protein: CASSQGQGYEKLFF
CDR3 DNA: TGTGCCAGCAGCCAGGGACAGGGGTACGAAAAACTGTTTTTT

V gene: TRBV9
D gene: TRBD2
J gene: TRBJ2-1
clone size: .
CDR3 protein: CASSVYLAAGEQFF
CDR3 DNA: TGTGCCAGCAGCGTATATCTAGCGGCGGGTGAGCAGTTCTTC

V gene: TRBV7-2
D gene: .
J gene: TRBJ1-3
clone size: .
CDR3 protein: CASSLGPTGNTIYF
CDR3 DNA: TGTGCCAGCAGCCTGGGGCCCACTGGAAACACCATATATTTT

V gene: TRBV19
D gene: .
J gene: TRBJ1-4
clone size: .
CDR3 protein: CASSTGLVKEKLFF
CDR3 DNA: TGTGCCAGTAGTACGGGTTTAGTTAAGGAAAAACTGTTTTTT

V gene: TRBV5-1
D gene: TRBD2
J gene: TRBJ2-7
clone size: once
CDR3 protein: CASSLATSGLYEQYF
CDR3 DNA: TGCGCCAGCAGCTTGGCCACTAGCGGGCTCTACGAGCAGTACTTC

V gene: TRBV7-9
D gene: .
J gene: TRBJ2-3
clone size: .
CDR3 protein: CASSFTGIDTQYF
CDR3 DNA: TGTGCCAGCAGCTTTACGGGGATAGATACGCAGTATTTT

V gene: TRBV29-1
D gene: .
J gene: TRBJ2-5
clone size: .
CDR3 protein: CSVGRGSAETQYF
CDR3 DNA: TGCAGCGTCGGCAGGGGTTCGGCTGAGACCCAGTACTTC

V gene: TRBV15
D gene: TRBD1
J gene: TRBJ1-4
clone size: .
CDR3 protein: CATSRDLGTGNEKLFF
CDR3 DNA: TGTGCCACCAGCAGAGATCTCGGGACAGGCAATGAAAAACTGTTTTTT

V gene: TRBV15
D gene: .
J gene: TRBJ1-3
clone size: .
CDR3 protein: CATSQGREMANTIYF
CDR3 DNA: TGTGCCACCAGCCAGGGCCGAGAGATGGCAAACACCATATATTTT

V gene: TRBV6-5
D gene: .
J gene: TRBJ1-5
clone size: .
CDR3 protein: CASSSPGGNQPQHF
CDR3 DNA: TGTGCCAGCAGTTCCCCTGGAGGCAATCAGCCCCAGCATTTT

V gene: TRBV5-8
D gene: TRBD1
J gene: TRBJ1-5
clone size: .
CDR3 protein: CASNKNTGVWQPQHF
CDR3 DNA: TGTGCCAGCAACAAAAACACAGGGGTTTGGCAGCCCCAGCATTTT

V gene: TRBV6-5
D gene: .
J gene: TRBJ2-7
clone size: .
CDR3 protein: CASTWGERPYEQYF
CDR3 DNA: TGTGCCAGTACCTGGGGAGAGAGGCCCTACGAGCAGTACTTC

V gene: TRBV7-2
D gene: TRBD1
J gene: TRBJ1-5
clone size: .
CDR3 protein: CASSLSPGQGADQPQHF
CDR3 DNA: TGTGCCAGCAGCTTAAGCCCGGGACAGGGGGCGGATCAGCCCCAGCATTTT

V gene: TRBV7-2
D gene: TRBD2
J gene: TRBJ2-7
clone size: .
CDR3 protein: CASRWAGGMYEQYF
CDR3 DNA: TGTGCCAGCAGGTGGGCGGGAGGGATGTACGAGCAGTACTTC

V gene: TRBV6-6
D gene: TRBD2
J gene: TRBJ2-1
clone size: .
CDR3 protein: CASSRGLAAMDEQFF
CDR3 DNA: TGTGCCAGCAGTCGGGGACTAGCGGCTATGGATGAGCAGTTCTTC

V gene: TRBV28
D gene: TRBD1
J gene: TRBJ2-3
clone size: .
CDR3 protein: CASRGQDLTDTQYF
CDR3 DNA: TGTGCCAGCAGGGGACAGGACCTTACAGATACGCAGTATTTT

V gene: TRBV7-3
D gene: .
J gene: TRBJ2-7
clone size: .
CDR3 protein: CASSRDGESYEQYF
CDR3 DNA: TGTGCCAGCAGCCGGGATGGGGAAAGCTACGAGCAGTACTTC

V gene: TRBV23-1
D gene: TRBD1
J gene: TRBJ1-1
clone size: .
CDR3 protein: CASSQCGDRGLNTEAFF
CDR3 DNA: TGCGCCAGCAGTCAATGTGGGGACAGGGGGCTGAACACTGAAGCTTTCTTT

V gene: TRBV4-3
D gene: TRBD1
J gene: TRBJ2-3
clone size: .
CDR3 protein: CASSQDQGVPPDTQYF
CDR3 DNA: TGCGCCAGCAGCCAAGATCAGGGGGTGCCCCCAGATACGCAGTATTTT

V gene: TRBV6-5
D gene: TRBD2
J gene: TRBJ2-7
clone size: .
CDR3 protein: CASSYSGGGPWYEQYF
CDR3 DNA: TGTGCCAGCAGTTACTCCGGGGGAGGGCCATGGTACGAGCAGTACTTC

V gene: TRBV7-2
D gene: TRBD1
J gene: TRBJ2-1
clone size: .
CDR3 protein: CASSSTGSNEQFF
CDR3 DNA: TGTGCCAGCAGCTCGACAGGGTCCAATGAGCAGTTCTTC

V gene: TRBV29-1
D gene: .
J gene: TRBJ2-2
clone size: few
CDR3 protein: CSVDRLDTGELFF
CDR3 DNA: TGCAGCGTTGATCGTCTTGACACCGGGGAGCTGTTTTTT

V gene: TRBV2
D gene: TRBD1
J gene: TRBJ2-3
clone size: .
CDR3 protein: CASSWTGITDTQYF
CDR3 DNA: TGTGCCAGCAGTTGGACAGGGATCACAGATACGCAGTATTTT

V gene: TRBV2
D gene: .
J gene: TRBJ1-2
clone size: .
CDR3 protein: CASRGTGTRVGGYTF
CDR3 DNA: TGTGCCAGCAGGGGGACGGGGACAAGGGTGGGCGGCTACACCTTC

V gene: TRBV13
D gene: TRBD1
J gene: TRBJ1-1
clone size: .
CDR3 protein: CASSPPGTGVTEAFF
CDR3 DNA: TGTGCCAGCAGCCCCCCCGGGACAGGGGTCACTGAAGCTTTCTTT

V gene: TRBV5-1
D gene: .
J gene: TRBJ2-2
clone size: .
CDR3 protein: CASSSPSGTGELFF
CDR3 DNA: TGCGCCAGCAGCTCCCCTTCCGGGACCGGGGAGCTGTTTTTT

V gene: TRBV4-3
D gene: TRBD1
J gene: TRBJ1-4
clone size: .
CDR3 protein: CASSQERTGGREKLFF
CDR3 DNA: TGCGCCAGCAGCCAGGAACGGACAGGGGGCCGGGAAAAACTGTTTTTT